A selection of T cell receptor beta chains follows, all from one sample in a study of blood T cell repertoires in COVID-19. Clones were sequenced by immunoSEQ multiplex PCR, and TCRdb holds only the in-frame ones, with some missing. This sample yields a few hundred thousand clones, of which 75% to 90% are seen a single time; 2.5% to 4% belongs to the top ten. Sequencing was done on a sample of PBMCs or T cells enriched from blood (not recorded which). These receptors all come from a middle-aged woman who had been exposed to COVID-19. Each CDR3 is given with its conserved first and last residue. Each record gives: clone size, D gene, V gene, J gene, CDR3 protein, CDR3 DNA. D genes are given only for firm matches. Clone size is shown for a subset of rows, as once, few, many or a class of expanded clone.

clone_size: few; d_call: TRBD1; v_call: TRBV6-5; j_call: TRBJ1-1; cdr3_aa: CASSYSDRVIDTEAFF; cdr3_nt: TGTGCCAGCAGTTACTCCGACAGGGTGATAGACACTGAAGCTTTCTTT
clone_size: -; d_call: TRBD2; v_call: TRBV6-6; j_call: TRBJ2-3; cdr3_aa: CASSPRTSGRGTDTQYF; cdr3_nt: TGTGCCAGCAGTCCTCGGACTAGCGGGAGGGGCACAGATACGCAGTATTTT
clone_size: -; d_call: -; v_call: TRBV28; j_call: TRBJ2-2; cdr3_aa: CASSLSVTANTGELFF; cdr3_nt: TGTGCCAGCAGTTTAAGTGTGACAGCGAACACCGGGGAGCTGTTTTTT
clone_size: -; d_call: -; v_call: TRBV18; j_call: TRBJ1-3; cdr3_aa: CASSPPSAGSGNTIYF; cdr3_nt: TGTGCCAGCTCACCACCTTCTGCGGGGTCTGGAAACACCATATATTTT
clone_size: few; d_call: -; v_call: TRBV12-2; j_call: TRBJ1-1; cdr3_aa: CASRCRAQTGGAFF; cdr3_nt: TGTGCAAGTCGCTGCAGGGCCCAAACCGGGGGAGCTTTCTTT
clone_size: -; d_call: -; v_call: TRBV7-2; j_call: TRBJ1-5; cdr3_aa: CASSLVFSNQPQHF; cdr3_nt: TGTGCCAGCAGCTTAGTCTTTAGTAATCAGCCCCAGCATTTT
clone_size: -; d_call: TRBD2; v_call: TRBV29-1; j_call: TRBJ2-3; cdr3_aa: CSVWGGSRDTQYF; cdr3_nt: TGCAGCGTTTGGGGAGGGAGTAGGGATACGCAGTATTTT
clone_size: -; d_call: TRBD1; v_call: TRBV18; j_call: TRBJ1-1; cdr3_aa: CASSPGQGSTEAFF; cdr3_nt: TGTGCCAGCTCACCAGGACAGGGGAGCACTGAAGCTTTCTTT
clone_size: -; d_call: -; v_call: TRBV23-1; j_call: TRBJ1-4; cdr3_aa: CASSQSPQGTATNEKLFF; cdr3_nt: TGCGCCAGCAGTCAATCCCCACAGGGAACCGCAACTAATGAAAAACTGTTTTTT
clone_size: -; d_call: -; v_call: TRBV11-3; j_call: TRBJ2-5; cdr3_aa: CASSFRVRETQYF; cdr3_nt: TGTGCCAGCAGCTTCAGGGTCCGAGAGACCCAGTACTTC
clone_size: few; d_call: TRBD1; v_call: TRBV5-4; j_call: TRBJ1-1; cdr3_aa: CASSLRTGGIQNTEAFF; cdr3_nt: TGTGCCAGCAGCTTAAGGACAGGAGGCATACAGAACACTGAAGCTTTCTTT
clone_size: -; d_call: -; v_call: TRBV5-6; j_call: TRBJ1-2; cdr3_aa: CASSLNLRGNTF; cdr3_nt: TGTGCCAGCAGCTTGAATTTGAGAGGAAACACCTTC
clone_size: -; d_call: -; v_call: TRBV7-6; j_call: TRBJ1-6; cdr3_aa: CASSPITGGRNNSPLHF; cdr3_nt: TGTGCCAGCAGTCCGATTACGGGGGGGCGGAATAATTCACCCCTCCACTTT
clone_size: -; d_call: -; v_call: TRBV7-9; j_call: TRBJ2-3; cdr3_aa: CASSPAGQYF; cdr3_nt: TGTGCCAGCAGCCCGGCGGGGCAGTATTTT
clone_size: -; d_call: -; v_call: TRBV3-1/TRBV3-2; j_call: TRBJ1-2; cdr3_aa: CASSQALGYTF; cdr3_nt: TGTGCCAGCAGCCAGGCTCTCGGCTACACCTTC
clone_size: -; d_call: -; v_call: TRBV4-2; j_call: TRBJ2-1; cdr3_aa: CASSQDLQGHEQFF; cdr3_nt: TGTGCCAGCAGCCAAGATCTCCAGGGGCATGAGCAGTTCTTC
clone_size: -; d_call: TRBD2; v_call: TRBV7-8; j_call: TRBJ2-2; cdr3_aa: CASSLGTSGRTGELFF; cdr3_nt: TGTGCCAGCAGCTTAGGAACTAGCGGGAGAACCGGGGAGCTGTTTTTT
clone_size: -; d_call: TRBD1; v_call: TRBV28; j_call: TRBJ2-7; cdr3_aa: CASSSLPLTGSYEQYF; cdr3_nt: TGTGCCAGCAGCTCCCTGCCGTTGACAGGGTCCTACGAGCAGTACTTC
clone_size: -; d_call: -; v_call: TRBV7-6; j_call: TRBJ1-3; cdr3_aa: CASSLNFGISGNTIYF; cdr3_nt: TGTGCCAGCAGCTTAAATTTCGGGATCTCTGGAAACACCATATATTTT
clone_size: -; d_call: -; v_call: TRBV7-3; j_call: TRBJ1-6; cdr3_aa: CASSLLPRGSPLHF; cdr3_nt: TGTGCCAGCAGCTTGTTACCGAGAGGTTCACCCCTCCACTTT
clone_size: -; d_call: -; v_call: TRBV28; j_call: TRBJ1-2; cdr3_aa: CASSFKAGVGYTF; cdr3_nt: TGTGCCAGCAGTTTTAAAGCGGGGGTCGGCTACACCTTC
clone_size: few; d_call: -; v_call: TRBV19; j_call: TRBJ1-1; cdr3_aa: CASRHMRTEAFF; cdr3_nt: TGTGCCAGTCGACATATGCGCACTGAAGCTTTCTTT
clone_size: -; d_call: -; v_call: TRBV9; j_call: TRBJ1-6; cdr3_aa: CASSSQAVTGRESPLHF; cdr3_nt: TGTGCCAGCAGCTCCCAAGCTGTGACAGGTCGAGAGTCACCCCTCCACTTT
clone_size: -; d_call: -; v_call: TRBV23-1; j_call: TRBJ1-6; cdr3_aa: CASSPESPLHF; cdr3_nt: TGCGCCAGCAGTCCAGAATCACCCCTCCACTTT
clone_size: -; d_call: TRBD1; v_call: TRBV14; j_call: TRBJ1-4; cdr3_aa: CASSQLQGKNEKLFF; cdr3_nt: TGTGCCAGCAGCCAATTACAGGGGAAAAATGAAAAACTGTTTTTT
clone_size: -; d_call: -; v_call: TRBV19; j_call: TRBJ1-1; cdr3_aa: CASSTTGNTEAFF; cdr3_nt: TGTGCCAGTAGTACGACAGGGAACACTGAAGCTTTCTTT
clone_size: -; d_call: -; v_call: TRBV5-5; j_call: TRBJ2-1; cdr3_aa: CASRSLGSSDNEQFF; cdr3_nt: TGTGCCAGCAGATCACTCGGGTCATCTGACAATGAGCAGTTCTTC
clone_size: -; d_call: -; v_call: TRBV28; j_call: TRBJ2-2; cdr3_aa: CASNYPRGTNTGELFF; cdr3_nt: TGTGCCAGCAACTACCCGAGGGGGACGAACACCGGGGAGCTGTTTTTT
clone_size: -; d_call: TRBD1; v_call: TRBV30; j_call: TRBJ1-5; cdr3_aa: CAWSVGWYRGQERFRPQHF; cdr3_nt: TGTGCCTGGAGTGTAGGTTGGTACAGGGGTCAAGAAAGGTTTCGACCCCAGCATTTT
clone_size: -; d_call: -; v_call: TRBV4-3; j_call: TRBJ2-7; cdr3_aa: CASSQEAGSYEQYF; cdr3_nt: TGCGCCAGCAGCCAAGAGGCAGGTTCCTACGAGCAGTACTTC
clone_size: -; d_call: -; v_call: TRBV28; j_call: TRBJ1-5; cdr3_aa: CASSSPGQPQHF; cdr3_nt: TGTGCCAGCAGTTCCCCGGGTCAGCCCCAGCATTTT
clone_size: -; d_call: -; v_call: TRBV11-3; j_call: TRBJ2-5; cdr3_aa: CASSFGEQETQYF; cdr3_nt: TGTGCCAGCAGCTTTGGGGAGCAAGAGACCCAGTACTTC
clone_size: -; d_call: -; v_call: TRBV7-8; j_call: TRBJ1-2; cdr3_aa: CASSLGGWGGGYTF; cdr3_nt: TGTGCCAGCAGCCTAGGGGGTTGGGGAGGAGGCTACACCTTC
clone_size: -; d_call: -; v_call: TRBV7-9; j_call: TRBJ1-6; cdr3_aa: CASSRDSDNSPLHF; cdr3_nt: TGTGCCAGCAGCCGAGACAGCGATAATTCACCCCTCCACTTT
clone_size: once; d_call: TRBD1; v_call: TRBV29-1; j_call: TRBJ2-2; cdr3_aa: CSAGTGGSGELFF; cdr3_nt: TGCAGCGCCGGGACAGGGGGCTCCGGGGAGCTGTTTTTT
clone_size: -; d_call: TRBD1; v_call: TRBV11-2; j_call: TRBJ1-2; cdr3_aa: CASSLGVGTGGAGYGYTF; cdr3_nt: TGTGCCAGCAGCTTAGGGGTGGGGACAGGGGGCGCGGGGTATGGCTACACCTTC
clone_size: -; d_call: TRBD1; v_call: TRBV6-5; j_call: TRBJ1-6; cdr3_aa: CASRPDRVKSPLHF; cdr3_nt: TGTGCCAGCAGACCCGACAGGGTGAAATCACCCCTCCACTTT
clone_size: -; d_call: -; v_call: TRBV12-3/TRBV12-4; j_call: TRBJ2-2; cdr3_aa: CASSPGTSGELFF; cdr3_nt: TGTGCCAGCAGTCCAGGGACTTCGGGGGAGCTGTTTTTT
clone_size: -; d_call: TRBD2; v_call: TRBV11-3; j_call: TRBJ2-1; cdr3_aa: CASSLPGGPGNEQFF; cdr3_nt: TGTGCCAGCAGCTTACCGGGAGGGCCAGGGAATGAGCAGTTCTTC
clone_size: -; d_call: TRBD1; v_call: TRBV12-3/TRBV12-4; j_call: TRBJ1-5; cdr3_aa: CASSRQGEQPQHF; cdr3_nt: TGTGCCAGCAGTCGACAGGGTGAACAGCCCCAGCATTTT
clone_size: -; d_call: -; v_call: TRBV4-3; j_call: TRBJ1-5; cdr3_aa: CASSQDGNQPQHF; cdr3_nt: TGCGCCAGCAGCCAAGACGGCAATCAGCCCCAGCATTTT
clone_size: -; d_call: TRBD1; v_call: TRBV7-6; j_call: TRBJ1-2; cdr3_aa: CASSLTTGGYGYTF; cdr3_nt: TGTGCCAGCAGCTTAACGACAGGGGGGTATGGCTACACCTTC
clone_size: -; d_call: -; v_call: TRBV11-2; j_call: TRBJ2-7; cdr3_aa: CASSFQGSSYEQYF; cdr3_nt: TGTGCCAGCAGCTTCCAGGGGTCCTCCTACGAGCAGTACTTC
clone_size: -; d_call: -; v_call: TRBV3-1/TRBV3-2; j_call: TRBJ2-7; cdr3_aa: CASSQATRAGCEQYF; cdr3_nt: TGTGCCAGCAGCCAAGCCACCAGGGCGGGATGCGAGCAGTACTTC
clone_size: -; d_call: -; v_call: TRBV19; j_call: TRBJ1-3; cdr3_aa: CASSIGGGSGNTIYF; cdr3_nt: TGTGCCAGTAGTATAGGTGGAGGCTCTGGAAACACCATATATTTT
clone_size: -; d_call: -; v_call: TRBV3-1/TRBV3-2; j_call: TRBJ2-3; cdr3_aa: CASSPPSVDTQYF; cdr3_nt: TGTGCCAGCAGCCCCCCTAGCGTCGATACGCAGTATTTT